These 21 T cell receptor beta chains came from one sample sequenced in a study of blood T cells in healthy people across ages. For the second PCR, which ran for 7 to 11 cycles, a sample-barcoded 5' primer and a J-beta primer mix were used. TCRdb used MiXCR to reprocess the 5' RACE reads, holding one entry per CDR3 protein. The repertoire includes almost 1 million distinct CDR3 sequences, roughly 51% of them detected once, and about 20% sits in the top ten. Sequences were obtained from blood. The receptors shown here come from a woman aged 55-70 years in good health.

This clonotype has just a few counts. The chain joins TRBV10-3 to TRBJ1-6; the D is unclear. Germline V gene sequence: CDR1 ENHRY, CDR2 SYGVKD. There are 15 residues in the CDR3. With 7 bases removed from V and 7 bases from J, the gap between germline ends came to 17 bases. CDR3 DNA sequence: TGTGCCATCACAGTTGAGGGATACGGAAATTCACCCCTCCACTTT. Its protein is CAITVEGYGNSPLHF.

This clonotype has ten or more counts. The chain recombines TRBV29-1 with TRBJ2-7; TRBD1 matches 7 bases. V was clipped by 3 bases and J by 2 bases; unmatched bases: 7. This CDR3 contains 14 residues. Germline-derived CDR1 and CDR2 are SQVTM and ANQGSEA. CDR3 region: CSVEDRDSTYEQYF. CDR3 coding DNA: TGCAGCGTTGAGGACCGGGACAGCACCTACGAGCAGTACTTC.

This clonotype has only one observation. The CDR3 DNA sequence: TGTGCCAGCAGTTTTGCACCCCCCGGGACTAGCGGCAACGAGCAGTACTTC. Its protein product is CASSFAPPGTSGNEQYF. The chain employs TRBV28 and TRBJ2-4, with TRBD2 identical over 11 bases. The assigned J gene may be wrong: the sequence end matches TRBJ2-7 better. This CDR3 spans 17 amino acids. CDR1 and CDR2 from the germline V gene are MDHEN and SYDVKM.

This chain uses TRBV27 with TRBJ2-1, with D perhaps given as TRBD1 or TRBD2 (5 bases each). V lost 7 bases and J 0 bases, leaving 13 bases between the germline ends. In germline, CDR1 is MNHEY, CDR2 SMNVEV (reference sequence). This CDR3 region has 15 residues. The CDR3 DNA reads TGTGCCAGCAACGGGGCCCTAAGCTCCTACAATGAGCAGTTCTTC. Translation gives CASNGALSSYNEQFF.

This clonotype showed up just a few times. The genes are TRBV24-1 and TRBJ1-5, with 7 bases lining up with TRBD1. The germline CDR1 and CDR2 sequences are KGHDR and SFDVKD. The CDR3 sequence is 14 residues long. V was pared by 4 bases and J by 6 bases, with 5 bases of the junction left unmatched. In DNA, the CDR3 is TGTGCCACCAGTGACCCGACAGGGATTCAGCCCCAGCATTTT. This sequence encodes CATSDPTGIQPQHF.

The genes are TRBV5-6 and TRBJ2-6; D perhaps matches TRBD1 (6 bases). V was clipped by 4 bases and J by 0 bases, with 14 bases between them. The CDR3 contains 17 residues. Germline V CDR1 and CDR2: SGHDT, YYEEEE. As DNA, the CDR3 is TGTGCCAGCAGCCCATCGACAGGCCACTCTGGGGCCAACGTCCTGACTTTC. Translating it yields CASSPSTGHSGANVLTF.

V usage is TRBV20-1 and J usage is TRBJ1-2; possibly TRBD1 for D (5 bases). CDR1 DFQATT and CDR2 SNEGSKA come from the germline V gene (reference sequence). This CDR3 contains 13 residues. Trimming cost V 1 base and J 8 bases, with 14 bases left between them. CDR3 sequence reads: CSARVPGDEGYTF. CDR3 in DNA: TGCAGTGCTAGAGTTCCTGGGGACGAAGGCTACACCTTC.

The table lists this clonotype with many counts. This chain uses TRBV29-1 with TRBJ2-7; TRBD1 matches 8 bases. The junction had 0 bases not matched to a gene; V was cut back by 3 bases and J by 2 bases. The CDR3 is made up of 12 amino acids. Germline V gives CDR1 SQVTM, CDR2 ANQGSEA. CDR3 DNA: TGCAGCGTTGAGGGACAGGCCTACGAGCAGTACTTC. Translated: CSVEGQAYEQYF.

This clonotype has just one count. The chain links TRBV4-1 to TRBJ2-5, with D unclear. Germline CDR1 is MGHRA and CDR2 is YSYEKL. The ends were cut back, 6 bases at V and 5 bases at J, with 13 bases in the middle. This CDR3 is built from 13 residues. DNA for the CDR3: TGCGCCAGCAGTCAGACGGTGGGGGAGACCCAGTACTTC. Translated: CASSQTVGETQYF.

The V and J genes are TRBV9 and TRBJ2-5; 9 positions agree with TRBD1. The ends lost 3 bases at V and 4 bases at J; junction bases unmatched: 10. The CDR3 runs to 16 residues. CDR1 is SGDLS and CDR2 is YYNGEE in the germline V gene. The CDR3 DNA reads TGTGCCAGCAGCGGCACGGGACAGGGACTGGGAGAGACCCAGTACTTC. It encodes CASSGTGQGLGETQYF.

This clonotype was found a few times. The rearrangement joins TRBV12-3 or TRBV12-4 to TRBJ2-1, with 8 bases lining up with TRBD2. The CDR3 has 15 amino acids. The J segment lost 9 bases and the V segment lost 6 bases, leaving 13 bases of the junction unmatched. The CDR3 protein is CASSYPGTRGGEQFF. The CDR3 DNA follows: TGTGCCAGCAGCTACCCCGGGACTAGGGGGGGTGAGCAGTTCTTC.

The chain joins TRBV20-1 to TRBJ2-3, with 14 bases fitting TRBD2. Germline V gene lookup returns CDR1 DFQATT and CDR2 SNEGSKA (reference sequence). The CDR3 loop spans 16 amino acids. The ends lost 1 base at V and 2 bases at J; junction bases unmatched: 2. CDR3 protein: CSARGLAGGFTDTQYF. In DNA form, the CDR3 reads TGCAGTGCTAGAGGACTAGCGGGAGGGTTCACAGATACGCAGTATTTT.

V and J are TRBV5-8 and TRBJ1-1; D is unresolved. Germline CDR1 is SGHTS and CDR2 is YDEGEE. The ends were cut back, 4 bases at V and 6 bases at J, with 10 bases in the middle. The CDR3 is made up of 12 amino acids. CDR3 DNA sequence: TGTGCCAGCAGCCTGGTCGCGGCTGAAGCTTTCTTT. It yields the protein CASSLVAAEAFF.

This chain joins TRBV6-4 and TRBJ2-1, with D perhaps given as TRBD1 or TRBD2 (5 bases each). The length of the CDR3 is 15 residues. Germline V gives CDR1 MRHNA, CDR2 SNTAGT. V lost 2 bases and J 8 bases, leaving 16 bases between the germline ends. The CDR3 DNA reads TGTGCCAGCAGTGACAAGGGACGGGCTTCCGATGAGCAGTTCTTC. The encoded protein is CASSDKGRASDEQFF.

This clonotype was counted a few times. The gene calls are TRBV24-1 and TRBJ2-7; maybe TRBD2 (5 bases). The J call is uncertain, as TRBJ2-5 better fits the DNA end. Germline CDR1 KGHDR, CDR2 SFDVKD. This CDR3 region has 14 residues. For the CDR3, the DNA is TGTGCCACCAGTGATTTTGGGAGCGCGGAGACCCAGTACTTC. This codes for CATSDFGSAETQYF.

The chain recombines TRBV7-9 with TRBJ2-7; 8 bases are shared with TRBD2. V dropped 5 bases and J dropped 7; count of bases not matched to a gene: 10. The CDR3 length is 14 residues. From germline, CDR1 is SEHNR and CDR2 FQNEAQ (reference sequence). The CDR3 loop is CASSIWTSNNEQYF. In DNA, the CDR3 is TGTGCCAGCAGCATCTGGACTAGCAACAATGAGCAGTACTTC.

This clonotype was seen only a few times. The chain employs TRBV25-1 and TRBJ1-6; 9 nucleotides line up with TRBD1. V shed 4 bases, J shed 7 bases, and the junction held 8 bases outside the gene matches. Germline V gene data show CDR1 as MGHDK and CDR2 as SYGVNS. The CDR3 length is 16 residues. CDR3 region: CASSVGQGSWNSPLHF. The CDR3 coding sequence is TGTGCCAGCAGTGTTGGACAGGGGAGTTGGAATTCACCCCTCCACTTT.

The chain uses TRBV7-9 and TRBJ2-7, with TRBD2 identical over 7 bases. Germline-derived CDR1 and CDR2 are SEHNR and FQNEAQ (reference sequence). CDR3 length: 16 amino acids. V shed 5 bases and J 4 bases; nucleotides not matched to a gene: 14. As DNA, the CDR3 is TGTGCCAGCAGCCCCCCCGTTGTGCGGGAGTCTTACGAGCAGTACTTC. Protein: CASSPPVVRESYEQYF.

The chain is built from TRBV7-8 and TRBJ2-4; D could derive from TRBD1 or TRBD2 (6 bases each). V lost 4 bases to trimming and J lost 2 bases, with 12 bases between them. The CDR3 covers 15 residues. Germline V gene sequence: CDR1 SGHVS, CDR2 FQNEAQ. For the CDR3, the DNA is TGTGCCAGCAGCTACGGAGGGGGGACCAAAAACATTCAGTACTTC. Translating it yields CASSYGGGTKNIQYF.

This clonotype has just a few counts. Here the CDR3 reads CATSPDHQSLAKNIQYF. Written as DNA, the CDR3 is TGTGCCACCAGTCCTGACCATCAGTCACTAGCCAAAAACATTCAGTACTTC. The chain recombines TRBV24-1 with TRBJ2-4; D is ambiguous. V was clipped by 6 bases and J by 0 bases, with 17 bases between them. Germline CDR1 and CDR2: KGHDR and SFDVKD. The CDR3 contains 17 residues.

The gene calls are TRBV12-3 or TRBV12-4 and TRBJ1-2; 7 bases are a match to TRBD1. The length of the CDR3 is 14 residues. The V and J ends lost 5 bases and 8 bases, in that order; junction bases with no gene match: 11. CDR3 loop: CASSPIGQVMGYTF. DNA of the CDR3: TGTGCCAGCAGTCCGATAGGACAGGTCATGGGCTACACCTTC.